Following are 27 T cell receptor beta chains from one sample sequenced in a study of CXCR3-negative and CXCR3-positive naive CD8 T cells. The libraries of TRB cDNA were constructed through 5' RACE using UMI labels. TCRdb re-called the 5' RACE reads and shows each CDR3 protein once, DNA omitted. The sample includes tens of thousands of distinct CDR3 sequences. Sequences were obtained from naive CXCR3- CD8+ T cells from blood. Subset meaning: CD45RO-CCR7+CD27+CD95- naive CD8+ T cells lacking CXCR3 (TNR3-). These receptor sequences come from a human donor in good health. Some clones in this sample may be carry-over from other donors' samples.

The V call is TRBV6-2 or TRBV6-3, the J call TRBJ2-5; TCRdb gives TRBD1 as the D gene, but with no DNA this cannot be confirmed. CDR1 is MNHEY, CDR2 SVGEGT, per germline. This CDR3 spans 13 amino acids. CDR3 amino acids: CASRGVQEETQYF.

The V call is TRBV20-1, the J call TRBJ2-7; the TCRdb D gene call, TRBD1, has no DNA to confirm it. Germline lookup yields CDR1 DFQATT and CDR2 SNEGSKA (reference sequence). There are 15 residues in the CDR3. The CDR3 sequence: CSAPSPGTGDNEQYF.

The chain links TRBV5-6 to TRBJ2-7; TCRdb proposes TRBD1, but this gene call is untestable without DNA. CDR3 length: 14 amino acids. CDR1 SGHDT and CDR2 YYEEEE come from the germline V gene. The CDR3 sequence: CASSSGGGFYEQYF.

V gene TRBV28 combines with J gene TRBJ1-2; TCRdb outputs TRBD1, but without DNA this stays unchecked. The CDR3 is made up of 14 amino acids. The germline CDR1 and CDR2 sequences are MDHEN and SYDVKM. CDR3 protein: CASTPAGGGYGYTF.

The J gene is TRBJ2-1, the V gene TRBV15. Germline values: CDR1 LNHNV, CDR2 YYDKDF (reference sequence). The CDR3 consists of 13 residues. CDR3: CATSRSSYNEQFF. The whole variable domain, remainder taken from reference TRBV15 and TRBJ2-1, is DAMVIQNPRYQVTQFGKPVTLSCSQTLNHNVMYWYQQKSSQAPKLLFHYYDKDFNNEADTPDNFQSRRPNTSFCFLDIRSPGLGDTAMYLCATSRSSYNEQFFGPGTRLTVL.

This chain connects TRBV20-1 to TRBJ1-5; TCRdb reports TRBD1, a call that lacks DNA to check it against. CDR1 is DFQATT, CDR2 SNEGSKA, per germline (reference sequence). The CDR3 is 15 residues long. CDR3 amino acids: CSARRSEGVGQPQHF.

The gene calls are TRBV29-1 and TRBJ2-7. The CDR3 extends over 12 amino acids. Germline loops: CDR1 SQVTM, CDR2 ANQGSEA. The CDR3 sequence: CSVVGQMAEQYF.

J is TRBJ2-1 and V is TRBV4-2; TCRdb gives TRBD2 as the D gene, but with no DNA this cannot be confirmed. This CDR3 is built from 15 residues. Germline V gene lookup returns CDR1 LGHNA and CDR2 YNFKEQ. CDR3 sequence reads: CASSQVLGSLGEQFF.

This chain joins TRBV6-5 and TRBJ2-7; TCRdb lists TRBD1, though no DNA is available to test this call. This CDR3 is 13 amino acids long. Germline CDR1 reads MNHEY; CDR2 reads SVGAGI. The CDR3 protein is CASSYSWTSEQYF.

This clonotype is called medium-sized based on its frequency. The chain recombines TRBV2 with TRBJ2-5. There are 13 residues in the CDR3. The germline V gene encodes CDR1 SNHLY and CDR2 FYNNEI. CDR3 in amino acids: CASMVQTQETQYF.

The genes are TRBV6-4 and TRBJ2-1; TCRdb outputs TRBD1, but without DNA this stays unchecked. The length of the CDR3 is 14 residues. Per germline, CDR1 MRHNA and CDR2 SNTAGT. CDR3 residues: CASSDGTGGNEQFF.

The chain combines TRBV6-5 with TRBJ2-7; the D call from TCRdb, TRBD1, cannot be confirmed without DNA. CDR3 length: 15 residues. Germline-derived CDR1 and CDR2 are MNHEY and SVGAGI. CDR3: CASSYGTGVYYEQYF.

The chain is built from TRBV2 and TRBJ2-7. The germline V gene encodes CDR1 SNHLY and CDR2 FYNNEI. The CDR3 has 12 residues. The CDR3 sequence is CASSEVSHEQYF.

This rearrangement joins TRBV12-3 or TRBV12-4 to TRBJ2-4. CDR3 length equals 13 residues. CDR3 protein: CASSLVASDIQYF.

V and J are TRBV11-2 and TRBJ2-1; TCRdb picks TRBD2, but there is no DNA to check that call. Germline V lookup: CDR1 SGHAT, CDR2 FQNNGV. The CDR3 length is 18 residues. The CDR3 sequence: CASSLGRLAGGPGDEQFF.

CDR3 protein: CASSLGPSEQYF. The genes are TRBV12-3 or TRBV12-4 and TRBJ2-7; without DNA, the TCRdb call of TRBD1 cannot be checked. This CDR3 spans 12 amino acids.

The chain uses TRBV7-3 and TRBJ2-1; the D gene TCRdb calls, TRBD2, cannot be checked with no DNA. The CDR3 is made up of 16 amino acids. From germline, CDR1 is SGHTA and CDR2 FQGTGA. This CDR3 reads CASSLGAGLSYNEQFF.

The J gene is TRBJ2-3, the V gene TRBV28; the TRBD1 assignment by TCRdb is unverifiable without DNA. Per germline, CDR1 MDHEN and CDR2 SYDVKM. CDR3 length: 17 residues. The CDR3 region is CASSSSRADRGEDTQYF.

The chain has TRBV5-4 and TRBJ1-5; TCRdb's D call, TRBD1, is unchecked because there is no DNA. This CDR3 spans 16 amino acids. The V gene's germline CDR1 is SGHNT and CDR2 YYREEE (reference sequence). Here the CDR3 reads CASSLWAGAGNQPQHF. The full variable domain, in which reference TRBV5-4 and TRBJ1-5 provide the parts outside the CDR3, is ETGVTQSPTHLIKTRGQQVTLRCSSQSGHNTVSWYQQALGQGPQFIFQYYREEENGRGNFPPRFSGLQFPNYSSELNVNALELDDSALYLCASSLWAGAGNQPQHFGDGTRLSIL.

The chain has TRBV6-2 or TRBV6-3 and TRBJ2-3; with no DNA, the TCRdb D assignment of TRBD2 cannot be verified. Germline V gene lookup returns CDR1 MNHEY and CDR2 SVGEGT. The CDR3 has 20 amino acids. The CDR3 spells CASSYPPLSGKTPNTDTQYF.

J is TRBJ2-3 and V is TRBV7-2. Germline CDR1 reads SGHTA; CDR2 reads FQGNSA. The CDR3 runs to 14 residues. The CDR3 is CASSLLLGPDTQYF.

The V gene is TRBV14, the J gene TRBJ2-1; the D gene TCRdb calls, TRBD1, cannot be checked with no DNA. Germline CDR1 is SGHDN and CDR2 is FVKESK. The CDR3 covers 16 residues. The CDR3 loop reads CASSHDPWTGENEQFF.

V gene TRBV15 combines with J gene TRBJ2-7; TCRdb's assignment of TRBD1 cannot be checked, as there is no DNA. The germline CDR1 and CDR2 sequences are LNHNV and YYDKDF (reference sequence). The CDR3 is 15 amino acids. The CDR3 loop reads CATSRERDIAYEQYF.

V usage is TRBV4-3 and J usage is TRBJ2-1. Per germline, CDR1 LGHNA and CDR2 YSLEER. CDR3 length equals 12 residues. This chain's CDR3 is CASSPLGGEQFF.

V usage is TRBV28 and J usage is TRBJ2-5; TCRdb proposes TRBD1, but this gene call is untestable without DNA. This CDR3 has 14 residues. Germline assignment: CDR1 MDHEN and CDR2 SYDVKM. The CDR3 reads CASSLWGTGETQYF.

The chain couples TRBV20-1 to TRBJ2-3; the TCRdb call, TRBD1, lacks DNA for checking. The CDR3 extends over 16 amino acids. CDR1 DFQATT and CDR2 SNEGSKA come from the germline V gene (reference sequence). CDR3 region: CSASPFPRVGTDTQYF.

The chain combines TRBV7-9 with TRBJ2-5; there is no DNA to check the TCRdb D call of TRBD1. This CDR3 region has 13 residues. CDR1 SEHNR and CDR2 FQNEAQ come from the germline V gene (reference sequence). The CDR3 sequence: CASRPGPLETQYF.